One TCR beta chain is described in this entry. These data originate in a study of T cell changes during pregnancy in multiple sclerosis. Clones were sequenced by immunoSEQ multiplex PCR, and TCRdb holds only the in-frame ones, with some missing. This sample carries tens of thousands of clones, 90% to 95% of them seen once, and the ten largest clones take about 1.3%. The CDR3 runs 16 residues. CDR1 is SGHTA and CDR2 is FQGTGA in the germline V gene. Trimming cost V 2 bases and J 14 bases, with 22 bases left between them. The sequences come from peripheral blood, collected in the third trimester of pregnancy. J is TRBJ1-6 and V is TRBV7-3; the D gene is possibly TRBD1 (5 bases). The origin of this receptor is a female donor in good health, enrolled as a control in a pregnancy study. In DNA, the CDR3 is TGTGCCAGCAGCTTATCTTCTCGTGAGACGGGGGGAGCCCTCCACTTT. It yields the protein CASSLSSRETGGALHF.